This T cell receptor beta chain was profiled in a study of cytomegalovirus exposure and HLA in healthy donors. About the study: When fewer than 500 donors were genotyped, roughly 78% of them were found to fall in the Caucasian-associated ancestry cluster. Whole-study results and caveats: Later analysis demonstrated an association between a missense DCLRE1C variant and TCR beta V- and J-gene trimming. The authors listed 150 to 200 TCR beta chains as cytomegalovirus-associated. It was reported that the classifier diagnosed cytomegalovirus status with high specificity and sensitivity in both the original and validation cohorts.

The germline gives CDR1 PRHDT, CDR2 FYEKMQ (reference sequence). V lost 6 bases, J lost 3 bases, and 6 bases stayed unmatched. The CDR3 loop spans 15 amino acids. Remarks on this clone: What it recognizes is unknown.

Amplification used 60 Vbeta primers and 13 Jbeta primers. Assay: immunoSEQ multiplex PCR; the TCRdb copy retains only in-frame clones and omits some. The repertoire has some 130,000 clones, about 73% of them found once; the top ten carry around 5.5%. The sequenced material came from PBMCs. This sequence originates from a woman in her 50s in good health and CMV-seropositive. The chain joins TRBV13 to TRBJ2-5; 11 nucleotides agree with TRBD2. CDR3 loop: CASRLAGGSEETQYF. In DNA form, the CDR3 reads TGTGCCAGCAGGCTAGCGGGGGGCTCGGAAGAGACCCAGTACTTC.